These 15 T cell receptor beta chains originate from one sample sequenced in a study of glioma-infiltrating T cells after dendritic cell vaccination (dated by TCRdb to about 2016). The method was the immunoSEQ multiplex PCR assay. TCRdb provides this immuneACCESS table in a form limited to in-frame rearrangements. Some clones are lacking; in checked studies, under half of them reflect an unresolved V gene, and why the rest are absent is not known. Here the sample has more than 100,000 clones; 81% occur a single time. The ten biggest clones cover approximately 12% of the sample. The source material was blood, sampled before dendritic cell vaccination. These receptors originate from a human donor with glioblastoma.

Here the CDR3 DNA reads TGTGCCAGTAGCCTTGGACAGGGGGAGGGAAAACTGTTTTTT. Translation: CASSLGQGEGKLFF. This chain links TRBV19 with TRBJ1-4; 10 nucleotides align to TRBD1. CDR1 is LNHDA, CDR2 SQIVND, per germline (reference sequence). This CDR3 region has 14 residues. The V gene end was trimmed by 6 bases and the J gene end by 10 bases; junction bases not matched to a gene: 8.

The V and J genes are TRBV10-3 and TRBJ1-1; D is undetermined. The ends were cut back, 0 bases at V and 6 bases at J, with 20 bases in the middle. Per the germline V gene, CDR1 is ENHRY and CDR2 is SYGVKD. The CDR3 sequence is 17 residues long. CDR3 DNA sequence: TGTGCCATCAGTGAGTCGATCGGGATAGCGGGTACCCCTGAAGCTTTCTTT. This gives the protein CAISESIGIAGTPEAFF.

The V and J genes are TRBV14 and TRBJ1-1, with no clear D. Trimming removed 0 bases at V and 4 bases at J, with 12 bases between. This CDR3 has 15 residues. CDR1 SGHDN and CDR2 FVKESK come from the germline V gene. The chain's CDR3 is CASSQDFFAGTEAFF. CDR3 coding DNA: TGTGCCAGCAGCCAAGATTTTTTTGCCGGCACTGAAGCTTTCTTT.

The gene calls are TRBV2 and TRBJ2-1; weak D call: TRBD2 (7 bases). CDR1 and CDR2 (germline): SNHLY, FYNNEI. V gave up 6 bases and J gave up 15 bases, with 21 bases separating them. The CDR3 consists of 13 residues. CDR3 sequence: CASRVEGGRTLFF. For the CDR3, the DNA is TGTGCCAGCAGGGTGGAGGGGGGGAGGACTTTGTTCTTC.

The chain has TRBV9 and TRBJ2-7, with D maybe TRBD1 (7 bases). Germline CDR1 is SGDLS and CDR2 is YYNGEE. The V and J ends lost 3 bases and 1 base respectively, with 11 bases between them. The CDR3 loop spans 14 amino acids. CDR3 loop: CASSGGTASYEQYF. The CDR3 region has the DNA TGTGCCAGCAGCGGCGGGACAGCTTCCTACGAGCAGTACTTC.

The V call is TRBV9, the J call TRBJ2-1; 9 bases are a match to TRBD1. V lost 4 bases to trimming and J lost 10 bases; unmatched junction nucleotides: 9. CDR1 and CDR2 from the germline V gene are SGDLS and YYNGEE. The CDR3 extends over 14 amino acids. CDR3 in amino acids: CASSPGTGTGEQFF. The CDR3, as DNA: TGTGCCAGCAGCCCTGGGACAGGGACAGGCGAGCAGTTCTTC.

The chain has TRBV6-1 and TRBJ2-7; 8 nucleotides match TRBD2. Looked up from germline, CDR1 is MNHNS and CDR2 is SASEGT. CDR3 length: 15 residues. After removal of 5 bases from V and 0 bases from J, the junction contained 6 bases not matched to a gene. The CDR3 is CASSPFGGGSYEQYF. The CDR3 bases are TGTGCCAGCAGTCCCTTCGGGGGGGGCTCCTACGAGCAGTACTTC.

V is TRBV18 and J is TRBJ2-7; 9 positions match TRBD1. This CDR3 has 15 amino acids. The germline CDR1 and CDR2 sequences are KGHSH and LQKENI. The ends lost 3 bases at V and 3 bases at J; junction bases unmatched: 6. The CDR3 DNA reads TGTGCCAGCTCACCCGGATGGGACAGGGACTACGAGCAGTACTTC. It translates to CASSPGWDRDYEQYF.

V is TRBV7-9 and J is TRBJ2-1, with D possibly TRBD1 on 6 matching bases. The germline CDR1 and CDR2 sequences are SEHNR and FQNEAQ (reference sequence). The CDR3 sequence is 14 residues long. The V end lost 2 bases, the J end lost 7 bases, and 12 bases lay between the germline ends. CDR3 nucleotides: TGTGCCAGCAGCTTATCAACAGGGAGAAATGAGCAGTTCTTC. It codes for CASSLSTGRNEQFF. The complete variable domain, with remaining parts taken from reference TRBV7-9 and TRBJ2-1, reads DTGVSQNPRHKITKRGQNVTFRCDPISEHNRLYWYRQTLGQGPEFLTYFQNEAQLEKSRLLSDRFSAERPKGSFSTLEIQRTEQGDSAMYLCASSLSTGRNEQFFGPGTRLTVL.

The chain uses TRBV7-8 and TRBJ2-7; a possible D gene is TRBD1 (6 bases). V was cut by 5 bases and J by 1 base, with 15 bases left in between. Germline V lookup: CDR1 SGHVS, CDR2 FQNEAQ. The CDR3 length is 15 residues. CDR3 region: CASSGKQGRSYEQYF. The CDR3 DNA is TGTGCCAGCAGCGGGAAACAGGGAAGATCCTACGAGCAGTACTTC.

The chain is built from TRBV30 and TRBJ2-5, with D possibly TRBD2 on 6 matching bases. V shed 1 base and J shed 5 bases, with 11 bases lying between them. CDR1 GTSNPN and CDR2 SVGIG come from the germline V gene (reference sequence). The CDR3 extends over 13 amino acids. CDR3 sequence: CAWSGSGVETQYF. CDR3 coding DNA: TGTGCCTGGAGTGGCTCGGGGGTGGAGACCCAGTACTTC.

The V call is TRBV18, the J call TRBJ2-3; 8 nucleotides agree with TRBD2. This CDR3 comprises 17 residues. After removal of 1 base from V and 2 bases from J, the junction contained 8 bases not matched to a gene. CDR1 is KGHSH, CDR2 LQKENI, per germline. The CDR3 coding sequence is TGTGCCAGCTCACCACTCTTAGCGGGGCCCTTCACAGATACGCAGTATTTT. Protein: CASSPLLAGPFTDTQYF.

The rearrangement joins TRBV9 to TRBJ2-1; 10 bases are a match to TRBD2. The CDR3 contains 16 residues. The J segment lost 7 bases and the V segment lost 1 base, leaving 8 bases of the junction unmatched. Germline V gives CDR1 SGDLS, CDR2 YYNGEE. CDR3 sequence reads: CASSVMSGGAGNEQFF. The CDR3 DNA is TGTGCCAGCAGCGTAATGAGCGGGGGGGCCGGTAATGAGCAGTTCTTC.

Concerning this clone: The junction differs from germline at one of its ends, possibly a read error. V usage is TRBV30 and J usage is TRBJ2-3, with a weak D call TRBD2 (7 bases). Germline CDR1 reads GTSNPN; CDR2 reads SVGIG (reference sequence). The CDR3 has 16 residues. The CDR3 nucleotides read TGTGCCCGGAGGGGGGCAGGGACTAAGAACACAGATACGCAGTATTTT. The encoded protein is CARRGAGTKNTDTQYF.

V is TRBV11-2 and J is TRBJ2-2, with TRBD2 matching over 7 bases. The CDR3 totals 16 residues. The J segment lost 1 base and the V segment lost 1 base, leaving 3 bases of the junction unmatched. Germline V gene lookup returns CDR1 SGHAT and CDR2 FQNNGV. CDR3 sequence reads: CASSLGQRGNTGELFF. Here the CDR3 DNA reads TGTGCCAGCAGCTTAGGTCAGCGGGGGAACACCGGGGAGCTGTTTTTT.